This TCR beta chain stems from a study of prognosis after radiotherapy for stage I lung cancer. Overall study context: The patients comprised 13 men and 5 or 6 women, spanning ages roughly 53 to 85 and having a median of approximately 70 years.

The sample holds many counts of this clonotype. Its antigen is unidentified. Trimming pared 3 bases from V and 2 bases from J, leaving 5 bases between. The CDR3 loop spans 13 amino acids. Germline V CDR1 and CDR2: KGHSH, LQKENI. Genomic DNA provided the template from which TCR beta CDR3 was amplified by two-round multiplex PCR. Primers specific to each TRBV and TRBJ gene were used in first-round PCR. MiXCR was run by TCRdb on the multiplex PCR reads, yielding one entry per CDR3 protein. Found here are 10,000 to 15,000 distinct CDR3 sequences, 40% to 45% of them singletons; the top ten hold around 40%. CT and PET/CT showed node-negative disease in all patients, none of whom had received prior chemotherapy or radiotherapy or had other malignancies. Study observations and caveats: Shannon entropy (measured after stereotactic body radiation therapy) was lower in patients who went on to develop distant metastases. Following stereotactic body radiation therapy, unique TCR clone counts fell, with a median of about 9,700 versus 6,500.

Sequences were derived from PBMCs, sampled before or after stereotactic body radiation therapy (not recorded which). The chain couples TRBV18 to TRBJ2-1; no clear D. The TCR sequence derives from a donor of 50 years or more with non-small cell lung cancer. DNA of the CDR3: TGTGCCAGCTCACCTCAAACCTACAATGAGCAGTTCTTC. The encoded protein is CASSPQTYNEQFF.